This TCR beta chain was identified in a study of early T cells in non-severe SARS-CoV-2 infection. Overall study context: Alpha and beta chains were unpaired, from unsorted whole-blood bulk RNA. Study conclusions and caveats: Anti-spike CD8 responses were favored by VDJdb matching, which missed private and CD4 specificities.

The germline V gene has CDR1 SGHAT and CDR2 FQNNGV. V was clipped by 5 bases and J by 2 bases, with 13 bases between them. This CDR3 has 14 amino acids. Individual cDNA molecules received unique molecular identifiers. One entry per CDR3 protein, called by TCRdb with MiXCR from the 5' RACE reads. The sample contains around 78,000 distinct CDR3 sequences, roughly an eighth of which appear only once. Many counts were recorded for this clonotype. Its specificity is not known. Source material: whole blood. This rearrangement joins TRBV11-2 to TRBJ2-7; tentatively, D is TRBD1 (6 bases). The clonotype originates from an adult who was a healthcare worker with PCR-confirmed SARS-CoV-2 infection or an uninfected control (not recorded which). The CDR3 region is CASSAGTFTYEQYF. The CDR3 DNA follows: TGTGCCAGCAGCGCCGGGACATTTACCTACGAGCAGTACTTC.